This entry features one T cell receptor (beta chain) sequence. The target of this receptor is not known. No per-base quality is available; no much larger clone lies one base away. The data belong to a study of molecular identifiers for immune sequencing clone quantification (dated by TCRdb to the late 2010s). Regarding the research as a whole: In a replicate experiment, RNA from about 19,000 or 110,000 naive CD8 T cells was split into five aliquots, four of which were sequenced. This methods study benchmarked molecular-identifier clustering-based TCR repertoire sequencing (MIDCIRS) and TCR RNA copy counting, using CD8 T cells to do so. What the research found in general, with its limitations: Identical TCR molecules sharing a barcode could cause highly expanded clone sizes to be underestimated. Spiked-in Jurkat TCR RNA equivalent to a single cell was reported to be detectable even among approximately 1 million naive CD8 T cells. Modeling gave around 3.3 recovered TCR RNA copies per cell versus 7.5 to 10 by digital PCR, implying roughly 29% capture efficiency. When barcode sub-clustering was omitted, TCR diversity was inflated by chimeric consensus sequences, with chimeras reaching as high as 47%. Naive libraries contained spiked-in Jurkat TCR RNA (around ten copies' worth), which is not part of the donor repertoire. In CMV-specific effector cells, clones with more than 20 RNA copies contained over 98% of molecules, whereas in naive cells such clones contained under 1% of molecules.

The germline V gene yields MGHRA for CDR1 and YSYEKL for CDR2. The CDR3 numbers 15 residues from cysteine through phenylalanine. The read is trimmed to its CDR3 DNA, 45 bases read in frame from base 1. Between the V and J ends, shortened by 1 base and 0 bases respectively, the junction contains 10 bases. The library relied on PCR. Sequencing was carried out with a NextSeq 500. Bulk TCR libraries were generated as previously described, with the TCR primers listed in Table S5 used. Total RNA was purified with the Qiagen AllPrep DNA/RNA kit. Before any analysis, reads coming from multiple sequencing runs of the same library were combined into one pool. Per the authors' processing: Reads were retained only if an exact TCR constant sequence was present, and the retained reads were trimmed to 150 nt and grouped according to their 12-nt molecular barcodes. Reads inside each barcode group were sub-clustered using a 15% Levenshtein threshold, and a quality-weighted consensus sequence was constructed for each RNA molecule. Non-functional sequences were filtered out, along with any lower-count sequence sitting one edit away from another sequence. Based on a fit of two negative binomial distributions, barcode sub-clusters having less than 20% of the maximum read count were discarded. Using fastp at Q25 and MiXCR, TCRdb reprocessed the public reads and kept productive beta chains. Every CDR3 protein is listed once, alongside the most common genes and DNA of its rows. TCRdb, rather than the study authors, made the V and J calls. In all, the sample holds some 680,000 distinct CDR3 sequences, and about 25% of those were seen once. 0.75% to 0.8% of the sample belongs to the ten largest clones.

Libraries of naive CD8 T cells were built from anywhere between about 18,000 and 1,000,000 sorted cells, with 10%, 30% or 50% of the purified RNA used. Naive CD8 T cells were FACS-sorted as CD8+CD4-CCR7+CD45RA+ on a BD FACSAria II into RLT Plus buffer. Detection sensitivity was tested by spiking Jurkat RNA equal to about eleven TCR copies' worth into samples containing 20,000-1,000,000 naive CD8 T cells. CD8 T cells were enriched using RosetteSep CD8+ T Cell Enrichment Cocktail and Ficoll-Paque, and the enriched cells then underwent ACK red cell lysis. The sequenced sample was naive CD8+ T cells from blood, with Jurkat cell RNA spiked in. This sample's cell subset or site label indicates: FACS-sorted CD8+CD4-CCR7+CD45RA+ naive T cells. The receptor comes from a human donor in good health. Some libraries in this study had Jurkat cell RNA spiked in. Rearrangement joined TRBV4-1 to TRBJ2-7; the D gene is unclear. CDR3 protein: CASSQVPGGSYEQYF. At the DNA level, the sequence is TGCGCCAGCAGCCAAGTCCCGGGCGGCTCCTACGAGCAGTACTTC.